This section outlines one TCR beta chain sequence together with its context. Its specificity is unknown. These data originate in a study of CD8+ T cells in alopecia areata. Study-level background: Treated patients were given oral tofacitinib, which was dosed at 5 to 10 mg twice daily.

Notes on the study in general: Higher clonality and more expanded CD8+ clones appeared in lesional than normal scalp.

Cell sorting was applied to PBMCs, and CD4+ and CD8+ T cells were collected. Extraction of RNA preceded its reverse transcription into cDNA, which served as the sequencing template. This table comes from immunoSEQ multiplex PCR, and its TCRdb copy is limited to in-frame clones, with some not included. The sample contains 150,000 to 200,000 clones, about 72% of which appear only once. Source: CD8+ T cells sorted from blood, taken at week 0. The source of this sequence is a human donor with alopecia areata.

This chain's CDR3 is CASSSRTGYHQETQYF. In nucleotides, the CDR3 is TGTGCCAGTAGTTCCAGGACAGGCTACCACCAAGAGACCCAGTACTTC. The rearrangement uses TRBV19 and TRBJ2-5; 7 bases match TRBD1. CDR1 is LNHDA, CDR2 SQIVND, per germline (reference sequence). Losses at the gene ends were 5 bases for V and 0 bases for J; bases not matched to a gene: 9. The CDR3 is 16 amino acids.